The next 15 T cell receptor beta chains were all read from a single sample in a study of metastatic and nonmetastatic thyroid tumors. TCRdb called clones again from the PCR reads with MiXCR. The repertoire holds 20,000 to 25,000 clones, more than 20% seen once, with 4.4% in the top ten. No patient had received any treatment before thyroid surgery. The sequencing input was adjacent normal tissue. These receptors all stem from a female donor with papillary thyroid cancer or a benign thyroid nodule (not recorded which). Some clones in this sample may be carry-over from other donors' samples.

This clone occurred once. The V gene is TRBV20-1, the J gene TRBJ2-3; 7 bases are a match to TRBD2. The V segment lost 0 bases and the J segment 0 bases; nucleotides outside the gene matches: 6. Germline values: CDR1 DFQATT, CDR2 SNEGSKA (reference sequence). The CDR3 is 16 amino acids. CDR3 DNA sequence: TGCAGTGCTAGAGATGACCTAGCGGACAGCACAGATACGCAGTATTTT. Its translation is CSARDDLADSTDTQYF.

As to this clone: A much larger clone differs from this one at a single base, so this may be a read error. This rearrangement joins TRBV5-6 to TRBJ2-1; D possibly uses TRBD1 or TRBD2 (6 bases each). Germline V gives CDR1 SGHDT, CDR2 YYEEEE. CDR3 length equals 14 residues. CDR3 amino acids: CSSSFGGGRHEQFF. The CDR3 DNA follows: TGTTCCAGCAGCTTCGGAGGGGGGCGGCATGAGCAGTTCTTC.

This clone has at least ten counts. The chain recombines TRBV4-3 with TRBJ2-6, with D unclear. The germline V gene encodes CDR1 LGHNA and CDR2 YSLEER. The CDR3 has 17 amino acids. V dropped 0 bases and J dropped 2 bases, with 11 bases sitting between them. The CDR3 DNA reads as TGCGCCAGCAGCCAAGATGCAACCCCGGCTGGGGCCAACGTCCTGACTTTC. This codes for CASSQDATPAGANVLTF.

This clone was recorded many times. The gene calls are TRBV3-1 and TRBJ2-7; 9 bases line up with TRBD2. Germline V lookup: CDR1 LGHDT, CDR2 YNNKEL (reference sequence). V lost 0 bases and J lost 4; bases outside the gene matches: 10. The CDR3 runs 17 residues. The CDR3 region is CASSQELGSGSGYEQYF. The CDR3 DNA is TGTGCCAGCAGCCAAGAGTTGGGTAGCGGGAGTGGTTACGAGCAGTACTTC.

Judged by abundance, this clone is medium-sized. For the CDR3, the DNA is TGTGCCAGCAGTTTAAGGGGGGGACGGCTGAACACTGAAGCTTTCTTT. Its translation is CASSLRGGRLNTEAFF. The chain combines TRBV27 with TRBJ1-1; tentatively, D is TRBD1 (6 bases). Trimming cost V 2 bases and J 0 bases, with 13 bases left between them. The CDR3 is 16 amino acids. Germline V gene data show CDR1 as MNHEY and CDR2 as SMNVEV (reference sequence).

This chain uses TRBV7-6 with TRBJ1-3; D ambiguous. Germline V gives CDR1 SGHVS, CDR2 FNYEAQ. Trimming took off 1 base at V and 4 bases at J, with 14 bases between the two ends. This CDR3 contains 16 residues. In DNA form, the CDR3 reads TGTGCCAGCAGCTTAGGGGCCTTGACACCAGGAAACACCATATATTTT. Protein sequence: CASSLGALTPGNTIYF.

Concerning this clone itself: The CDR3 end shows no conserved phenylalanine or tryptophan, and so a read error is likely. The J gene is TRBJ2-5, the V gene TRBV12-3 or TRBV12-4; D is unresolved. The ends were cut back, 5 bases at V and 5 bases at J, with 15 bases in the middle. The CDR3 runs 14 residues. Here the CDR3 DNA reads TGTGCCAGCAGTCGACGGAAAGGGCCGGAGACCCAGTACTTA. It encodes CASSRRKGPETQYL.

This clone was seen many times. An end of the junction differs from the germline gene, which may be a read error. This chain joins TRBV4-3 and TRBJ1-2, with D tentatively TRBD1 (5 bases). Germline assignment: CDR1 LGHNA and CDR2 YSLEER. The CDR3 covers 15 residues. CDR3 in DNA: TGCGCCAGCAGCCAAGACCGAAGGGGAGGGTATGACTACACCTTC. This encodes CASSQDRRGGYDYTF.

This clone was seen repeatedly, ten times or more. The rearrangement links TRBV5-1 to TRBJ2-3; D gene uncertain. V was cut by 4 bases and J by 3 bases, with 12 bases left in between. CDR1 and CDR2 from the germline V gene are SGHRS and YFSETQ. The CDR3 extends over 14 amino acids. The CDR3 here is CASSPRVRTDTQYF. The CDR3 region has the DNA TGCGCCAGCAGCCCCCGGGTCAGGACAGATACGCAGTATTTT.

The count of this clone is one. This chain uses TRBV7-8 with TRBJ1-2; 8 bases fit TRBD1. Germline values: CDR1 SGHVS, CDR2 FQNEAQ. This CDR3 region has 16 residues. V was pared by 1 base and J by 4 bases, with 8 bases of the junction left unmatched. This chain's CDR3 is CASSLDLDRGGYGYTF. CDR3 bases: TGTGCCAGCAGCTTAGACCTTGACAGGGGAGGCTATGGCTACACCTTC.

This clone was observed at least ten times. CDR3 loop: CASSLGASGSRETQYF. The DNA for the CDR3 is TGTGCCAGCAGCTTAGGGGCTAGCGGGAGTAGGGAGACCCAGTACTTC. The chain employs TRBV11-2 and TRBJ2-5; the match to TRBD2 covers 10 bases. The CDR3 is made up of 16 amino acids. The J segment lost 5 bases and the V segment lost 1 base, leaving 7 bases of the junction unmatched. CDR1 SGHAT and CDR2 FQNNGV come from the germline V gene.

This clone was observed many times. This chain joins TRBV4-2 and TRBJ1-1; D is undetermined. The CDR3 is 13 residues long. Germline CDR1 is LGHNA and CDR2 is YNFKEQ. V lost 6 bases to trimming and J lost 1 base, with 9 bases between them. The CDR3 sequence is CASRFGGNTEAFF. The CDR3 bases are TGTGCCAGCAGATTCGGTGGGAACACTGAAGCTTTCTTT.

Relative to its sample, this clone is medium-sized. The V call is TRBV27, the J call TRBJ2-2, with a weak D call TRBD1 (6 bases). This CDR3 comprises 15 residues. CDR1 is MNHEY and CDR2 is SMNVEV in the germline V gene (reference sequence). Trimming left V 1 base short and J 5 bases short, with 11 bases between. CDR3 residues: CASSLLAGQTGELFF. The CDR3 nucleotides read TGTGCCAGCAGTTTATTGGCAGGACAGACCGGGGAGCTGTTTTTT.

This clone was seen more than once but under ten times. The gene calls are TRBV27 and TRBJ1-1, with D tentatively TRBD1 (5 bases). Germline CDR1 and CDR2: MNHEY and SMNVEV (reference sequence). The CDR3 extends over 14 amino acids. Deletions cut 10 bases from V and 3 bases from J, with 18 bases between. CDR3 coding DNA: TGTGCCAACACCGGGGGGTACCTGGACACTGAAGCTTTCTTT. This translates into CANTGGYLDTEAFF.

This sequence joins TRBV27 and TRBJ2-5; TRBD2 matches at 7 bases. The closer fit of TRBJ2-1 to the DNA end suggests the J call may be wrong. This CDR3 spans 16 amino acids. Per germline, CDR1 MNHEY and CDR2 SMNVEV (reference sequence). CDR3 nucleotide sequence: TGTGCCAGCAGTTTATCGGACCTCGGGAGGACGGGTGAGCAGTTCTTC. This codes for CASSLSDLGRTGEQFF.